These 4 T cell receptor beta chains came from one sample sequenced in a study of early T cells in non-severe SARS-CoV-2 infection (dated by TCRdb to the early 2020s). Library generation was performed with 5' RACE. TCRdb lists the instrument as NextSeq 500. Using fastp trimming at Q25 and MiXCR clonotype assembly, TCRdb reanalyzed the public sequencing data and kept in-frame beta chains. Every distinct CDR3 protein forms one entry, paired with its most common genes and DNA. Across this sample there are over 30,000 distinct CDR3 sequences, with over 5% seen only once. The top ten constitute 7.6% of the sample. Sequences were obtained from whole blood. The origin of the receptors is an adult who was a healthcare worker with PCR-confirmed SARS-CoV-2 infection or an uninfected control (not recorded which).

Comment on this clonotype: Since a much larger clone is just one base distant, this may be a read error. The rearrangement uses TRBV20-1 and TRBJ2-3, with a tentative D call TRBD2 (5 bases). The CDR3 loop spans 14 amino acids. Germline CDR1 and CDR2: DFQATT and SNEGSKA (reference sequence). The V end was cut by 0 bases, the J end by 4 bases, with 11 bases between. As DNA, the CDR3 is TGCAGTGCTAGAGACCCACGGGGATCAGATACGCAGTATTTT. Encoded protein: CSARDPRGSDTQYF.

This clonotype has just a few counts. The chain couples TRBV28 to TRBJ1-5, with D maybe TRBD1 (5 bases). V was cut by 3 bases and J by 6 bases, with 9 bases left in between. The CDR3 has 13 amino acids. Per the germline V gene, CDR1 is MDHEN and CDR2 is SYDVKM. CDR3 protein: CASSFQGFQPQHF. CDR3 coding DNA: TGTGCCAGCAGTTTCCAGGGATTTCAGCCCCAGCATTTT. Full variable domain (remainder filled in from reference TRBV28 and TRBJ1-5): DVKVTQSSRYLVKRTGEKVFLECVQDMDHENMFWYRQDPGLGLRLIYFSYDVKMKEKGDIPEGYSVSREKKERFSLILESASTNQTSMYLCASSFQGFQPQHFGDGTRLSIL.

This clonotype was found many times. The chain uses TRBV10-3 and TRBJ2-1; TRBD1 agrees at 11 bases. Germline V CDR1 and CDR2: ENHRY, SYGVKD. The CDR3 length is 15 residues. Trimming at V came to 10 bases and at J to 8 bases, leaving 13 bases not matched to a gene. The CDR3 DNA sequence: TGTGCCACCAACTTCCGGGACAGGGGGGTCCATGAGCAGTTCTTC. It yields the protein CATNFRDRGVHEQFF.

This clonotype occurred many times. The CDR3 coding sequence is TGCAGTGCTAGTGGGAACTCCTATAATTCACCCCTCCACTTT. As protein: CSASGNSYNSPLHF. This sequence joins TRBV20-1 and TRBJ1-6; D not certain. The germline V gene has CDR1 DFQATT and CDR2 SNEGSKA (reference sequence). The ends were cut back, 3 bases at V and 0 bases at J, with 6 bases in the middle. The length of the CDR3 is 14 residues.